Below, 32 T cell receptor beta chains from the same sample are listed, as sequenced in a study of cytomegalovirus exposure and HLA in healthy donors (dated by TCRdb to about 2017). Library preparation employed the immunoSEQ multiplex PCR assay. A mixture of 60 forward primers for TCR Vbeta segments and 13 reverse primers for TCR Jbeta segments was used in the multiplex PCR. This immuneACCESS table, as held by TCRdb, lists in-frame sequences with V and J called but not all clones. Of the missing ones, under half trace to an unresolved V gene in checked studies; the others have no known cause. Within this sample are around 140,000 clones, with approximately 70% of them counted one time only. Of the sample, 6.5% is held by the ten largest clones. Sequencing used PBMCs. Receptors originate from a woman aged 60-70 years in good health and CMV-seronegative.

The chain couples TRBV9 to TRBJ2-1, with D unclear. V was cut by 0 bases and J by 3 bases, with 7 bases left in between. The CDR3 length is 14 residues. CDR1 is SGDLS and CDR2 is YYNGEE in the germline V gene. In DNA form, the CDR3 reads TGTGCCAGCAGCGTAGGGGCACGCTACAATGAGCAGTTCTTC. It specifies CASSVGARYNEQFF.

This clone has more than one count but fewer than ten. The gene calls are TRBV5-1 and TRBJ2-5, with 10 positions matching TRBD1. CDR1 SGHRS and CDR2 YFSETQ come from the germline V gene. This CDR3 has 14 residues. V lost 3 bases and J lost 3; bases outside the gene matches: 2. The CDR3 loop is CASSWTGGKETQYF. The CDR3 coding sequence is TGCGCCAGCAGCTGGACAGGGGGGAAAGAGACCCAGTACTTC.

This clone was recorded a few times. The CDR3 DNA sequence: TGCGCCAGCAGCTTGGCCGCCGGGGGAACAACCCAACTCTATGGCTACACCTTC. Encoded protein: CASSLAAGGTTQLYGYTF. The J gene is TRBJ1-2, the V gene TRBV5-1; D might be TRBD1 (5 bases). Per the germline V gene, CDR1 is SGHRS and CDR2 is YFSETQ. This CDR3 is built from 18 residues. V was shortened by 0 bases and J by 4 bases, with 22 bases between the two germline ends.

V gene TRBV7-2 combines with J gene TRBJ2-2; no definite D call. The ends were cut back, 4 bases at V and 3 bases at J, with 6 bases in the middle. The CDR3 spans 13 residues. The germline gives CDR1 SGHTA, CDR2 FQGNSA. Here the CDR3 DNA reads TGTGCCAGCAGCTCCACAGACACCGGGGAGCTGTTTTTT. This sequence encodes CASSSTDTGELFF.

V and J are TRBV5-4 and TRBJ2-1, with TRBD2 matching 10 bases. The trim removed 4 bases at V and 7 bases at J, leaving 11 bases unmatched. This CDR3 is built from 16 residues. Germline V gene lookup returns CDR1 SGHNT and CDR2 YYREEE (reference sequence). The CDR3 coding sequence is TGTGCCAGCAGCGCCGCCGGGACTAGCGATTTAAATGAGCAGTTCTTC. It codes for CASSAAGTSDLNEQFF.

The CDR3: CASSGGQGHSYEQYF. In DNA, the CDR3 is TGTGCCAGCAGTGGGGGACAGGGGCACTCCTACGAGCAGTACTTC. This chain joins TRBV6-5 and TRBJ2-7, with 10 bases that match TRBD1. This CDR3 region has 15 residues. Germline V gene lookup returns CDR1 MNHEY and CDR2 SVGAGI. Unmatched junction bases numbered 4, after V lost 5 bases and J lost 0 bases.

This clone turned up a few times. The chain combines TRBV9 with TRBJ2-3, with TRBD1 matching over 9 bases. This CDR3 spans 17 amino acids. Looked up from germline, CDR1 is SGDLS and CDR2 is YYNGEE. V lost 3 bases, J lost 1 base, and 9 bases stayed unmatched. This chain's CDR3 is CASSASPQGAGTDTQYF. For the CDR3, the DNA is TGTGCCAGCAGCGCAAGTCCACAGGGGGCTGGCACAGATACGCAGTATTTT. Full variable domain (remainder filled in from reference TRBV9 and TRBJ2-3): DSGVTQTPKHLITATGQRVTLRCSPRSGDLSVYWYQQSLDQGLQFLIQYYNGEERAKGNILERFSAQQFPDLHSELNLSSLELGDSALYFCASSASPQGAGTDTQYFGPGTRLTVL.

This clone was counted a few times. The CDR3 reads CASSLQGNEKLFF. DNA for the CDR3: TGTGCCAGCAGCTTACAGGGGAACGAAAAACTGTTTTTT. The chain couples TRBV2 to TRBJ1-4; 7 bases line up with TRBD1. Germline assignment: CDR1 SNHLY and CDR2 FYNNEI. J lost 8 bases, V lost 6 bases, and 6 bases had no gene match. The CDR3 contains 13 residues.

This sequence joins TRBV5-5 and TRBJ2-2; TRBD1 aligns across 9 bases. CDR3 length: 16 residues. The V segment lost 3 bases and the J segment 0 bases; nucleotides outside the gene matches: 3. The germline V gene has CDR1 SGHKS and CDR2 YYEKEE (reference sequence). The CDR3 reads CASSYWTGANTGELFF. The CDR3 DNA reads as TGTGCCAGCAGCTACTGGACAGGGGCGAACACCGGGGAGCTGTTTTTT.

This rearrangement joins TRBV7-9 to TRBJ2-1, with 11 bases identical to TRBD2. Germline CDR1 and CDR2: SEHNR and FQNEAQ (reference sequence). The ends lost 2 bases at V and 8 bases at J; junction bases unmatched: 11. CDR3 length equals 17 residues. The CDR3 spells CASSLYDSGGVQYEQFF. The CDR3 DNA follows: TGTGCCAGCAGCTTATATGATAGCGGGGGGGTACAGTATGAGCAGTTCTTC.

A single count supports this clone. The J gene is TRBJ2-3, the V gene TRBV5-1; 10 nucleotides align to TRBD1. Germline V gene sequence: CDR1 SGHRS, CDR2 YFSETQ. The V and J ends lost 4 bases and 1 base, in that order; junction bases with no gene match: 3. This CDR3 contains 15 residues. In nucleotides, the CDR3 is TGCGCCAGCAGCCCTGGGACAGGGGGCACAGATACGCAGTATTTT. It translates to CASSPGTGGTDTQYF.

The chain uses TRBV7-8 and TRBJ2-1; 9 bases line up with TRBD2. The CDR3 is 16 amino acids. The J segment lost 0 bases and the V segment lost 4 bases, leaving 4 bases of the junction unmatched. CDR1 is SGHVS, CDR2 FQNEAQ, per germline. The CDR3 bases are TGTGCCAGCAGCTGGACGCGGGGGGGCTCCTACAATGAGCAGTTCTTC. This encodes CASSWTRGGSYNEQFF. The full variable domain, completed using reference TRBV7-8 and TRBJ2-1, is GAGVSQSPRYKVAKRGQDVALRCDPISGHVSLFWYQQALGQGPEFLTYFQNEAQLDKSGLPSDRFFAERPEGSVSTLKIQRTQQEDSAVYLCASSWTRGGSYNEQFFGPGTRLTVL.

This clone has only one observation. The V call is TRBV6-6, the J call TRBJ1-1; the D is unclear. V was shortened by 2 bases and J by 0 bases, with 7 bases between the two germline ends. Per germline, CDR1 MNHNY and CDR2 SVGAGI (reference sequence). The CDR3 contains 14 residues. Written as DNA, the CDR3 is TGTGCCAGCAGTTACGGTACAATGAACACTGAAGCTTTCTTT. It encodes CASSYGTMNTEAFF.

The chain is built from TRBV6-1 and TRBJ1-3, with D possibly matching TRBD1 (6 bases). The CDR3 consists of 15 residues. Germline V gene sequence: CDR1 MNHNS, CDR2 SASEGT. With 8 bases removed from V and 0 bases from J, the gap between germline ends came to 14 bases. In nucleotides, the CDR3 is TGTGCCAGCGGACAGCGCTTGGACTCTGGAAACACCATATATTTT. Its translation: CASGQRLDSGNTIYF.

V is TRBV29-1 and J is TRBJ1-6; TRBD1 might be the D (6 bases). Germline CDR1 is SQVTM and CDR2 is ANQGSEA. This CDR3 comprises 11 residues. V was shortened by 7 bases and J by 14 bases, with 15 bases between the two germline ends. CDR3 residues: CSAYLGGSLHF. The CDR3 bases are TGCAGCGCGTACCTAGGGGGATCCCTCCACTTT.

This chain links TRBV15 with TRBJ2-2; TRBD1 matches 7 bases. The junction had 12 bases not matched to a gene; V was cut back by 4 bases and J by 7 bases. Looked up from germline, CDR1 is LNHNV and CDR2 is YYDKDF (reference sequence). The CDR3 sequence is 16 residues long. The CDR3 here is CATSTGTQGWLGELFF. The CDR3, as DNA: TGTGCCACCAGCACCGGGACACAGGGGTGGCTCGGGGAGCTGTTTTTT.

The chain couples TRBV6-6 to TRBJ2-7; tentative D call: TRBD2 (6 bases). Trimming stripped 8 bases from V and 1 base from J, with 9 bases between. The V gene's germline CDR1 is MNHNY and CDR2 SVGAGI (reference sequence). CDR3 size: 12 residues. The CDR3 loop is CASSRGSYEQYF. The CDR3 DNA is TGTGCCAGCTCCCGGGGGTCCTACGAGCAGTACTTC.

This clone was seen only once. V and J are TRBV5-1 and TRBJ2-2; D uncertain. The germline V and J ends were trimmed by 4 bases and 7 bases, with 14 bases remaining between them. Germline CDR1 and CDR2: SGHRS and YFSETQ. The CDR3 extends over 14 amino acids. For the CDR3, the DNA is TGCGCCAGCAGCGAAACAGATGAGAGCGGGGAGCTGTTTTTT. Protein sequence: CASSETDESGELFF. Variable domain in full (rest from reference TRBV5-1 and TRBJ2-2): KAGVTQTPRYLIKTRGQQVTLSCSPISGHRSVSWYQQTPGQGLQFLFEYFSETQRNKGNFPGRFSGRQFSNSRSEMNVSTLELGDSALYLCASSETDESGELFFGEGSRLTVL.

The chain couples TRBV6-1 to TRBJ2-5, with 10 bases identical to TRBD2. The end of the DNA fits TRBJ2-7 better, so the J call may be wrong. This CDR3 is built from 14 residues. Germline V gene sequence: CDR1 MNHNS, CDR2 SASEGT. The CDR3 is CAGNVAGGPYEQYF. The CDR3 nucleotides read TGTGCCGGGAATGTAGCGGGAGGCCCCTACGAGCAGTACTTC.

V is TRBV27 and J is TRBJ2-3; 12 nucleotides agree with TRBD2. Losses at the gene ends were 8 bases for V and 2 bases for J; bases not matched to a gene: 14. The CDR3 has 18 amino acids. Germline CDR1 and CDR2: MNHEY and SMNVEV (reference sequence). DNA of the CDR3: TGTGCCAGCCATCAGACTAGCGGGGGCCGCGATTACACAGATACGCAGTATTTT. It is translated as CASHQTSGGRDYTDTQYF.

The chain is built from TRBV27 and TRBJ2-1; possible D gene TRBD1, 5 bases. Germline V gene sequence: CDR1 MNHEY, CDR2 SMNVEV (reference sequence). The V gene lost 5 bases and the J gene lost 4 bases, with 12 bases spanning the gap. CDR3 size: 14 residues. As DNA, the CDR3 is TGTGCCAGCAGTCCCCTGACAGAGTACAATGAGCAGTTCTTC. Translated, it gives CASSPLTEYNEQFF.

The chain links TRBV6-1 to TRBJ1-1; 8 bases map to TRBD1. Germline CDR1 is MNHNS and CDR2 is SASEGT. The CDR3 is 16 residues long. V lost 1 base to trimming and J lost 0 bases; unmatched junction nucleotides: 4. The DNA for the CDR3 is TGTGCCAGCAGTGAAGTCCCAGGGGGCTTGAACACTGAAGCTTTCTTT. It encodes CASSEVPGGLNTEAFF.

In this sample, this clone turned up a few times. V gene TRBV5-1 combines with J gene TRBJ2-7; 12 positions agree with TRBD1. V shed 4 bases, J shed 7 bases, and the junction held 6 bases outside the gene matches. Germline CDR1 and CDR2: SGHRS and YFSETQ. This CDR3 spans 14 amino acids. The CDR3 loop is CASSRGTGGGEQYF. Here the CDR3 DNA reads TGCGCCAGCAGCAGGGGGACAGGGGGCGGGGAGCAGTACTTC.

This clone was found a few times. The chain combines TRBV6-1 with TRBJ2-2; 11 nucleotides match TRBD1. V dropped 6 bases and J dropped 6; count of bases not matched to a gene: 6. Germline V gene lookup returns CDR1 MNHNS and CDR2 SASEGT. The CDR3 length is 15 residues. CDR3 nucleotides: TGTGCCAGCAGCGAGGGGACAGGGGGGGCCGGGGAGCTGTTTTTT. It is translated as CASSEGTGGAGELFF.

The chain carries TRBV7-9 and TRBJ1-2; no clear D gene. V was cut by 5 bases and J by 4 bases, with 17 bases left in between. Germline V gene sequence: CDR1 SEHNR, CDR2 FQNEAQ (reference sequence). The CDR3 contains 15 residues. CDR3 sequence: CASSLNWASTYGYTF. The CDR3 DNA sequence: TGTGCCAGCAGCCTAAATTGGGCCTCAACCTATGGCTACACCTTC.

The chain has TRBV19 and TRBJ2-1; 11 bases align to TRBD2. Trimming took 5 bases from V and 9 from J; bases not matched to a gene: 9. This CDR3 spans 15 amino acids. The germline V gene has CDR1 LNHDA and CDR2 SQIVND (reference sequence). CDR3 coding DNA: TGTGCCAGTAGTGCGTTAGCGGGAGGGTTTGGTGAGCAGTTCTTC. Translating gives CASSALAGGFGEQFF.

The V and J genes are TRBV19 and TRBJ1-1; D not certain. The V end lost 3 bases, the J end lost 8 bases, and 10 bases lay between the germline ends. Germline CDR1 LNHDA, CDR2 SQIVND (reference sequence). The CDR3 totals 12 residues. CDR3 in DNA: TGTGCCAGTAGTATCCCGCAGGCGGAAGCTTTCTTT. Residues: CASSIPQAEAFF.

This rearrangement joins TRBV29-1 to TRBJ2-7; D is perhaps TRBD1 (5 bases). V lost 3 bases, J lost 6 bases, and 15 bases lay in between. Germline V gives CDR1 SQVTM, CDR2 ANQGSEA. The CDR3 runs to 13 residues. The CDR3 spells CSVELAPRGEQYF. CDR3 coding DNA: TGCAGCGTTGAGTTAGCCCCAAGGGGCGAGCAGTACTTC.

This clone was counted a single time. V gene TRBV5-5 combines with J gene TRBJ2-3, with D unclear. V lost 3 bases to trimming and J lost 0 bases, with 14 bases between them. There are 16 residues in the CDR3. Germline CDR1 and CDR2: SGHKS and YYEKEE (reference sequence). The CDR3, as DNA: TGTGCCAGCAGCTCGGTCCCCATTGCTAGCACAGATACGCAGTATTTT. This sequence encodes CASSSVPIASTDTQYF.

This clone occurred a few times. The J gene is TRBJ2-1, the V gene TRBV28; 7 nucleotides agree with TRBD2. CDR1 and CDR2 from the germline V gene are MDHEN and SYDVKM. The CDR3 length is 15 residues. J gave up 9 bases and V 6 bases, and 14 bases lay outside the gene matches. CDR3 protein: CASSPPREGRSEQFF. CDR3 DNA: TGTGCCAGCAGCCCCCCGAGGGAGGGCCGCAGTGAGCAGTTCTTC.

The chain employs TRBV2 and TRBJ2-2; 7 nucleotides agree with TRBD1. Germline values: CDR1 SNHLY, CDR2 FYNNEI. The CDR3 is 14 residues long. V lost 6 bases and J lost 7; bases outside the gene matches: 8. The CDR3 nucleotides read TGTGCCAGCAGGGGGGACAGAGGGGTCGGGGAGCTGTTTTTT. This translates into CASRGDRGVGELFF.

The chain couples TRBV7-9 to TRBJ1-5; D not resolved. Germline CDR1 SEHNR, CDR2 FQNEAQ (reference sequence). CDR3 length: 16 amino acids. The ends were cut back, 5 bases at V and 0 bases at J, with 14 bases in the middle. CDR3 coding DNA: TGTGCCAGCAGCGTTCCCACGTGGGCTAGCAATCAGCCCCAGCATTTT. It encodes CASSVPTWASNQPQHF.